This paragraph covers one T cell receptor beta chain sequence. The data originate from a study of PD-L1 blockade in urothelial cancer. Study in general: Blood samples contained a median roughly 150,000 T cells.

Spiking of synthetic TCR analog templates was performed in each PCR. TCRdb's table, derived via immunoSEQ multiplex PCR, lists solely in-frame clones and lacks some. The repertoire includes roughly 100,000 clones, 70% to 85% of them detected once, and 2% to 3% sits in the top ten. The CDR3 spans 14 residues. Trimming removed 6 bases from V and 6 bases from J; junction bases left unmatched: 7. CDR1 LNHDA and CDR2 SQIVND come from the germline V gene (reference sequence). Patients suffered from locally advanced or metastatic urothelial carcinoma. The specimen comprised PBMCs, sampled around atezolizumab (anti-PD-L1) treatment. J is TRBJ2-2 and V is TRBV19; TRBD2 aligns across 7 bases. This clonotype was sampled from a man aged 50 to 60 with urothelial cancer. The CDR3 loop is CASSFEGGPGELFF. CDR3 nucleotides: TGTGCCAGTAGCTTTGAGGGAGGGCCCGGGGAGCTGTTTTTT. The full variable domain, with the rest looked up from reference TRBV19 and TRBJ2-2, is DGGITQSPKYLFRKEGQNVTLSCEQNLNHDAMYWYRQDPGQGLRLIYYSQIVNDFQKGDIAEGYSVSREKKESFPLTVTSAQKNPTAFYLCASSFEGGPGELFFGEGSRLTVL.